Listed below are T cell receptor beta chains from one sample, sequenced in a study of blood T cell repertoires in COVID-19. Sequencing used immunoSEQ multiplex PCR; TCRdb keeps in-frame clones, though not all of them. Among approximately 150,000 clones listed, approximately 83% were seen once. Sequenced sample: PBMCs or T cells enriched from blood (not recorded which). Receptors originate from an older man who had been exposed to COVID-19. The CDR3 runs from the conserved cysteine through the conserved F or W. The D gene is left open where the match is weak. Where a row states a size, it is once, few, many or the class of an expanded clone; other rows omit it.

size,D,V,J,CDR3,DNA
.,.,TRBV9,TRBJ2-3,CASSVALREDTQYF,TGTGCCAGCAGCGTAGCCCTGAGGGAAGATACGCAGTATTTT
once,.,TRBV12-3/TRBV12-4,TRBJ1-2,CASTLAGYGYTF,TGTGCCAGCACCCTGGCAGGCTATGGGTACACCTTC
.,TRBD1,TRBV28,TRBJ2-5,CASSLPAGGTGGETQYF,TGTGCCAGCAGTCTCCCGGCTGGGGGGACAGGGGGAGAGACCCAGTACTTC
once,.,TRBV2,TRBJ2-7,CAGGQQAYEQYF,TGTGCCGGAGGACAGCAAGCCTACGAGCAGTACTTC
.,TRBD1,TRBV2,TRBJ1-5,CASSVEGQGGQPQHF,TGTGCCAGCAGTGTTGAGGGACAGGGAGGGCAGCCCCAGCATTTT
once,TRBD2,TRBV15,TRBJ2-7,CATSRDTSGRALSYEQYF,TGTGCCACCAGCAGAGATACTAGCGGGAGGGCGCTCTCCTACGAGCAGTACTTC
.,TRBD1,TRBV19,TRBJ1-2,CASKRGQGGGYTF,TGTGCCAGTAAGAGAGGACAGGGGGGCGGCTACACCTTC
few,TRBD2,TRBV28,TRBJ2-1,CASSSPGLAGEGEQFF,TGTGCCAGCAGTTCGCCGGGACTAGCGGGAGAGGGAGAGCAGTTCTTC
.,TRBD2,TRBV30,TRBJ2-3,CAWSVGLAGTF,TGTGCCTGGAGCGTGGGACTAGCGGGGACTTTT
many,.,TRBV7-9,TRBJ1-4,CASREAEGLNEKLFF,TGTGCCAGCAGAGAAGCGGAGGGGTTAAATGAAAAACTGTTTTTT
.,.,TRBV24-1,TRBJ2-3,CATSGAGRREDTQYF,TGTGCCACCAGTGGAGCAGGGCGGCGTGAGGATACGCAGTATTTT
.,TRBD1,TRBV9,TRBJ1-1,CASSAGQGARTEAFF,TGTGCCAGCAGCGCGGGACAGGGGGCAAGGACTGAAGCTTTCTTT
.,.,TRBV15,TRBJ1-2,CATSRGTVNNYGYTF,TGTGCCACCAGCAGAGGGACAGTCAATAACTATGGCTACACCTTC
.,.,TRBV3-1/TRBV3-2,TRBJ1-1,CASSQLRGTEAFF,TGTGCCAGCAGCCAACTTCGGGGGACTGAAGCTTTCTTT
.,TRBD2,TRBV5-4,TRBJ2-1,CASSLFSTSGYNEQFF,TGTGCCAGCAGCTTGTTCTCAACTAGCGGATACAATGAGCAGTTCTTC
.,TRBD1,TRBV7-2,TRBJ2-7,CASSLGQGSHEQYF,TGTGCCAGCAGCTTGGGACAGGGAAGTCACGAGCAGTACTTC
.,TRBD1,TRBV28,TRBJ1-2,CASSPGAQGYYGYTF,TGTGCCAGCAGCCCTGGGGCACAGGGGTACTATGGCTACACCTTC
.,.,TRBV18,TRBJ2-3,CASSPGVHTDTQYF,TGTGCCAGCTCACCCGGGGTCCACACAGATACGCAGTATTTT
once,TRBD2,TRBV29-1,TRBJ2-1,CSVDSIAGVNYNEQFF,TGCAGCGTTGACAGCATAGCGGGAGTTAACTACAATGAGCAGTTCTTC
.,.,TRBV7-9,TRBJ2-2,CASSLSRPNTGELFF,TGTGCCAGCAGCTTATCGCGCCCGAACACCGGGGAGCTGTTTTTT
.,.,TRBV3-1/TRBV3-2,TRBJ1-4,CASSQGGKGRDEKLFF,TGTGCCAGCAGCCAAGGGGGTAAAGGGAGGGATGAAAAACTGTTTTTT
.,TRBD2,TRBV3-1/TRBV3-2,TRBJ2-3,CASSQGALAGSSTDTQYF,TGTGCCAGCAGCCAAGGGGCACTAGCGGGGTCTTCCACAGATACGCAGTATTTT
.,.,TRBV2,TRBJ1-6,CASNAKFYNSPLHF,TGTGCCAGCAATGCGAAGTTCTATAATTCACCCCTCCACTTT
once,.,TRBV12-3/TRBV12-4,TRBJ2-7,CASSLGIYEQYF,TGTGCCAGCAGTTTAGGTATCTACGAGCAGTACTTC
.,.,TRBV19,TRBJ1-6,CASTTSSYNSPLHF,TGTGCCAGTACAACTAGCTCCTATAATTCACCCCTCCACTTT
.,.,TRBV6-2/TRBV6-3,TRBJ1-6,CASSTPPAGPRSNSPLHF,TGTGCCAGCAGTACCCCCCCCGCGGGACCCCGTTCGAATTCACCCCTCCACTTT
.,.,TRBV12-3/TRBV12-4,TRBJ1-4,CASSSVDPGVFF,TGTGCCAGCAGTTCGGTGGACCCGGGGGTGTTTTTT
.,TRBD2,TRBV3-1/TRBV3-2,TRBJ2-5,CASSQKRGGRETQYF,TGTGCCAGCAGCCAAAAGCGGGGGGGCCGGGAGACCCAGTACTTC
.,.,TRBV6-5,TRBJ2-5,CASSYASKETQYF,TGTGCCAGCAGTTACGCTAGTAAAGAGACCCAGTACTTC
.,.,TRBV25-1,TRBJ2-7,CASSDSGQTEQYF,TGTGCCAGCAGTGATTCTGGACAGACCGAGCAGTACTTC
.,.,TRBV2,TRBJ1-1,CASSRQGNTEAFF,TGTGCCAGCAGTCGGCAGGGGAACACTGAAGCTTTCTTT
.,.,TRBV4-1,TRBJ2-1,CASSQVPWSSEQFF,TGCGCCAGCAGCCAAGTTCCTTGGTCTAGTGAGCAGTTCTTC
.,.,TRBV29-1,TRBJ1-1,CSVVGQTGTEAFF,TGCAGCGTTGTTGGACAAACGGGCACTGAAGCTTTCTTT
.,TRBD2,TRBV19,TRBJ2-1,CASSIGTAGGNEQFF,TGTGCCAGTAGTATAGGGACCGCGGGAGGCAATGAGCAGTTCTTC
.,TRBD1,TRBV6-2/TRBV6-3,TRBJ1-4,CASSNPGQDNEKLFF,TGTGCCAGCAGTAACCCGGGACAGGATAATGAAAAACTGTTTTTT
.,TRBD2,TRBV5-4,TRBJ2-7,CASSLASGSLSEQYF,TGTGCCAGCAGCTTAGCGAGCGGGAGTCTTTCCGAGCAGTACTTC
.,TRBD1,TRBV10-3,TRBJ2-2,CAIRHTGTATGELFF,TGTGCCATCAGACATACCGGGACAGCCACCGGGGAGCTGTTTTTT
.,TRBD1,TRBV23-1,TRBJ1-1,CASRNYRGGTEAFF,TGCGCCAGCAGAAACTACAGGGGAGGTACTGAAGCTTTCTTT
.,TRBD2,TRBV24-1,TRBJ2-5,CATSDGTSLRETQYF,TGTGCCACCAGTGATGGGACTAGCCTCAGAGAGACCCAGTACTTC
.,.,TRBV5-1,TRBJ2-3,CASSSPGTPLTDTQYF,TGCGCCAGCAGCTCCCCCGGGACACCCCTCACAGATACGCAGTATTTT
.,TRBD1,TRBV27,TRBJ1-1,CASSFYGTAEAFF,TGTGCCAGCAGCTTTTACGGGACAGCCGAAGCTTTCTTT
.,TRBD1,TRBV3-1/TRBV3-2,TRBJ1-2,CASSPGGVIRDRGHGYTF,TGTGCCAGCAGCCCAGGGGGGGTGATCCGGGACAGGGGTCATGGCTACACCTTC
.,TRBD2,TRBV28,TRBJ2-7,CASLNSGTIYEQYF,TGTGCCAGTCTGAATAGCGGGACAATCTACGAGCAGTACTTC
.,TRBD1,TRBV9,TRBJ1-4,CASSVGTGGEKLFF,TGTGCCAGCAGCGTAGGAACAGGGGGAGAAAAACTGTTTTTT
once,TRBD1,TRBV11-3,TRBJ1-5,CASSRGASLKQGVGQPQHF,TGTGCCAGCAGTAGGGGTGCCTCCCTGAAACAGGGGGTGGGTCAGCCCCAGCATTTT
.,TRBD1,TRBV5-8,TRBJ2-7,CASSFNRGATEQYF,TGTGCCAGCAGCTTTAACAGGGGAGCCACCGAGCAGTACTTC
.,TRBD1,TRBV5-8,TRBJ1-2,CASSAKPRDSLKFNYGYTF,TGTGCCAGCAGCGCAAAGCCCCGGGACAGCCTCAAATTTAACTATGGCTACACCTTC
.,.,TRBV5-8,TRBJ2-5,CASSPTRVTPWETQYF,TGTGCCAGCAGTCCGACGAGGGTCACTCCTTGGGAGACCCAGTACTTC
.,TRBD1,TRBV18,TRBJ1-1,CASSRGTGAEAFF,TGTGCCAGCTCACGCGGGACAGGGGCTGAAGCTTTCTTT
.,.,TRBV6-5,TRBJ1-5,CASSLRGFNQPQHF,TGTGCCAGCAGCCTCAGGGGTTTTAATCAGCCCCAGCATTTT
.,TRBD2,TRBV7-3,TRBJ2-1,CASSPSGGSYNEQFF,TGTGCCAGCAGCCCTAGCGGGGGGTCCTACAATGAGCAGTTCTTC
.,.,TRBV11-2,TRBJ1-1,CASSLTMNTEAFF,TGTGCCAGCAGCTTAACTATGAACACTGAAGCTTTCTTT
.,.,TRBV5-4,TRBJ1-4,CASRSGVNEKLFF,TGTGCCAGCAGGTCGGGTGTGAATGAAAAACTGTTTTTT
.,.,TRBV10-2,TRBJ1-5,CASSKEQYNQPQHF,TGCGCCAGCAGCAAAGAACAGTACAATCAGCCCCAGCATTTT
.,.,TRBV6-2/TRBV6-3,TRBJ2-1,CATSSPGTSTYNEQFF,TGTGCCACCAGTTCACCCGGGACTTCTACCTACAATGAGCAGTTCTTC
few,TRBD1,TRBV10-1,TRBJ1-1,CASSAQGGNTEAFF,TGCGCCAGCAGTGCCCAGGGGGGGAACACTGAAGCTTTCTTT